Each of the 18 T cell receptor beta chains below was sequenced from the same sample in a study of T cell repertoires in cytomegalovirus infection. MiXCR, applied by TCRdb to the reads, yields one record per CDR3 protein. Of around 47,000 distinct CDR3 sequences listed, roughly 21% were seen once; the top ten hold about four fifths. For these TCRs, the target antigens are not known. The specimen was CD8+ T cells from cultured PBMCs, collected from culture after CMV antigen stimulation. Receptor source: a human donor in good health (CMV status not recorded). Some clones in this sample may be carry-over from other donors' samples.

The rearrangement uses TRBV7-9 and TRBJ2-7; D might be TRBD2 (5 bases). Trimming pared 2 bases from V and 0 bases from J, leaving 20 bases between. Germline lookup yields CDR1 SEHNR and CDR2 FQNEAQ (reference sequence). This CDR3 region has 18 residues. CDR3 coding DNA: TGTGCCAGCAGCTTATTCGCCCCCACTCCGGGATCCTCCTACGAGCAGTACTTC. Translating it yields CASSLFAPTPGSSYEQYF. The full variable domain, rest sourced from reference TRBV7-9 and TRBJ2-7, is DTGVSQNPRHKITKRGQNVTFRCDPISEHNRLYWYRQTLGQGPEFLTYFQNEAQLEKSRLLSDRFSAERPKGSFSTLEIQRTEQGDSAMYLCASSLFAPTPGSSYEQYFGPGTRLTVT.

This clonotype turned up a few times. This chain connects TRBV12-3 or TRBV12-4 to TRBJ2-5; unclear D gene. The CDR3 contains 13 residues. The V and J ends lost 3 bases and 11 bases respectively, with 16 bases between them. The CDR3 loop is CASSFRPLATQYF. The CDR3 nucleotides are TGTGCCAGCAGTTTCCGACCGCTTGCGACTCAGTACTTC.

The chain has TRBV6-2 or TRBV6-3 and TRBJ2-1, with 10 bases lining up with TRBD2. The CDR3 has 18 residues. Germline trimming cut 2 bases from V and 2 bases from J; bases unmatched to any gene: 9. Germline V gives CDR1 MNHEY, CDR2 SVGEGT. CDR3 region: CASSYTYSGGSPYNEQFF. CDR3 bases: TGTGCCAGCAGTTACACCTATAGCGGGGGGAGTCCCTACAATGAGCAGTTCTTC.

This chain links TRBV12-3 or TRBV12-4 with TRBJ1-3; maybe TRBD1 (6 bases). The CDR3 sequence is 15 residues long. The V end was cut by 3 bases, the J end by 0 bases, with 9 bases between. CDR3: CASSFGGLSGNTIYF. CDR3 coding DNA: TGTGCCAGCAGTTTCGGGGGCCTCTCTGGAAACACCATATATTTT.

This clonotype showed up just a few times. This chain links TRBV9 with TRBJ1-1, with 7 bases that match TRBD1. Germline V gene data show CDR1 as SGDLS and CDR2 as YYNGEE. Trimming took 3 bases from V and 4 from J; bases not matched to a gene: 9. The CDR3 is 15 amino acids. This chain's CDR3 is CASSGETGSGTEAFF. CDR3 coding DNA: TGTGCCAGCAGCGGAGAGACAGGGTCAGGCACTGAAGCTTTCTTT.

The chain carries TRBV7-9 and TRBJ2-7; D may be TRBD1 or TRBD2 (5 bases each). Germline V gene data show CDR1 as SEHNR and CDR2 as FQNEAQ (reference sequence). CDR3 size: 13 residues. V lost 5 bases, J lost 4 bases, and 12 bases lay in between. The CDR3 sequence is CASSGGWSYEQYF. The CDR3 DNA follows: TGTGCCAGCAGCGGGGGATGGTCGTACGAGCAGTACTTC.

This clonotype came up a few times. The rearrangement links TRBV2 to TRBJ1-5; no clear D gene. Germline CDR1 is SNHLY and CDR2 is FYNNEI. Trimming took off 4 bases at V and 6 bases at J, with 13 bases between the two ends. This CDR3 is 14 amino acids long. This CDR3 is CASSGLGNRQPQHF. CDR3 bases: TGTGCCAGCAGTGGGTTAGGGAACCGTCAGCCCCAGCATTTT.

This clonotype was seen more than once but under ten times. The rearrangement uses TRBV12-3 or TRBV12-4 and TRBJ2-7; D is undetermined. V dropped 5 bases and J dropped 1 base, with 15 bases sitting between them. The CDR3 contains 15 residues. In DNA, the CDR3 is TGTGCCAGCAGTAGTGTAGTGGGCCGTTCCTACGAGCAGTACTTC. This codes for CASSSVVGRSYEQYF.

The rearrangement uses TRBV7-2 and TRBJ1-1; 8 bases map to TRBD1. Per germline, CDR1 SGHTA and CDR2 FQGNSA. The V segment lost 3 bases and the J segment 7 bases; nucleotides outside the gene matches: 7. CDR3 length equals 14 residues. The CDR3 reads CASSLDRVNLEAFF. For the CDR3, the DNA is TGTGCCAGCAGCTTGGACAGGGTAAACCTTGAAGCTTTCTTT.

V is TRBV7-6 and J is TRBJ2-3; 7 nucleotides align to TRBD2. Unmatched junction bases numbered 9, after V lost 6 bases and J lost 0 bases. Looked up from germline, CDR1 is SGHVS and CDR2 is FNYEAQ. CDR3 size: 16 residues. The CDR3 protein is CASRKIPGLSTDTQYF. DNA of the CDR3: TGTGCCAGCAGGAAAATTCCGGGACTAAGCACAGATACGCAGTATTTT. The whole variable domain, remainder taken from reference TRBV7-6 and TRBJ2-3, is GAGVSQSPRYKVTKRGQDVALRCDPISGHVSLYWYRQALGQGPEFLTYFNYEAQQDKSGLPNDRFSAERPEGSISTLTIQRTEQRDSAMYRCASRKIPGLSTDTQYFGPGTRLTVL.

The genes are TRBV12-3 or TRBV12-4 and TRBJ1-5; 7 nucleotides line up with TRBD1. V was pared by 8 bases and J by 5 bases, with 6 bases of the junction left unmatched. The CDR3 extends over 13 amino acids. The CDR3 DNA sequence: TGTGCCAGCCGTCCGACAGGGCATCAGCCCCAGCATTTT. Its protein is CASRPTGHQPQHF.

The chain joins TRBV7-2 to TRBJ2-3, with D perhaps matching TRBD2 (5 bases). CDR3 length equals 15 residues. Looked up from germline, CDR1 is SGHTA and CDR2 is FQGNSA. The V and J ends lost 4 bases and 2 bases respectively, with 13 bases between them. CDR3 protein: CASSSISAATDTQYF. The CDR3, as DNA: TGTGCCAGCAGCTCCATTAGCGCCGCCACAGATACGCAGTATTTT.

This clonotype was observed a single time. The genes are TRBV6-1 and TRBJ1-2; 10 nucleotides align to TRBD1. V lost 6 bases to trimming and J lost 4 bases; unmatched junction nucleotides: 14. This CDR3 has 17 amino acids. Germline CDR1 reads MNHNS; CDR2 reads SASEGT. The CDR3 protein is CASRAGTGEEVSYGYTF. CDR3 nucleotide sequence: TGTGCCAGCAGAGCCGGGACAGGGGAGGAAGTTAGCTATGGCTACACCTTC.

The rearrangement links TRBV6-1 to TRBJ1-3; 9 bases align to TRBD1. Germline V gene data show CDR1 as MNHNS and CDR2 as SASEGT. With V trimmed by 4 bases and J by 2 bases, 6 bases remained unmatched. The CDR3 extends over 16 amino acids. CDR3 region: CASSGRDRDPGNTIYF. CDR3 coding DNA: TGTGCCAGCAGTGGTCGGGACAGGGACCCTGGAAACACCATATATTTT.

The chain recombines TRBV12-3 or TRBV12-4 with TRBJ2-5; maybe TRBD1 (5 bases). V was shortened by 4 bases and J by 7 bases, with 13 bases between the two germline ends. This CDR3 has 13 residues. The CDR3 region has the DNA TGTGCCAGCAGTTCGGGCAGGGTTGGGACCCAGTACTTC. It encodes CASSSGRVGTQYF.

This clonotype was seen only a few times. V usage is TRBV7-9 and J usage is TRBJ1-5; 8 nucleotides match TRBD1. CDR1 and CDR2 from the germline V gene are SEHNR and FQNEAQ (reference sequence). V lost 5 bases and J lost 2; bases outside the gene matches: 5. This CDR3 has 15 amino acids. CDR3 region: CASSPTGVGNQPQHF. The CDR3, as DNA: TGTGCCAGCAGCCCGACAGGGGTTGGCAATCAGCCCCAGCATTTT.

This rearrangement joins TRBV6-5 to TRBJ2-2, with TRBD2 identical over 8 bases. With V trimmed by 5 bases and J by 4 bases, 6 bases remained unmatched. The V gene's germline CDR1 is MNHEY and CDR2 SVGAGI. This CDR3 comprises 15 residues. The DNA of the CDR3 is TGTGCCAGCAGTGAGGGACTAGGAGGCACCGGGGAGCTGTTTTTT. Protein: CASSEGLGGTGELFF.

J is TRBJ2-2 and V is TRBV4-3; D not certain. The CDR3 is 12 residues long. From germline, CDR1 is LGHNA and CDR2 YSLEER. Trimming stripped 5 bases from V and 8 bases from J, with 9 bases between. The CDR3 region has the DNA TGCGCCAGCAGCTACCTCGGTGGGGAGCTGTTTTTT. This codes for CASSYLGGELFF.